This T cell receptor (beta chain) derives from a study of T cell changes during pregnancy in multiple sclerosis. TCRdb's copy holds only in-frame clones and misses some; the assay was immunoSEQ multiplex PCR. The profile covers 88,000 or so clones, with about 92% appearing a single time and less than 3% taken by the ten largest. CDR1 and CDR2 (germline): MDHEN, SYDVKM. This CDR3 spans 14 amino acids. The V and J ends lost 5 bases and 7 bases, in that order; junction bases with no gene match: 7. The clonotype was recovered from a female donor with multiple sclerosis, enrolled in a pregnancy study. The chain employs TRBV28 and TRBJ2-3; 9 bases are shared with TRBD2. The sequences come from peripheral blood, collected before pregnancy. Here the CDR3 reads CASSRAGGTYTQYF. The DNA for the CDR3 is TGTGCCAGCAGTAGGGCGGGAGGGACGTATACGCAGTATTTT.